These T cell receptor beta chains were read from a single sample in a study of response to subunit inactivated influenza vaccine. Each CDR3 protein is one row after TCRdb ran MiXCR on the RT-PCR reads. In the table there are just over 300,000 distinct CDR3 sequences, less than 25% of which are singletons. Specimen: PBMCs from blood, collected less than 22 months after vaccination. Receptors were obtained from a man aged 50-75 years who received an inactivated influenza vaccine. Each CDR3 is given with its conserved first and last residue. D genes are given only for firm matches. The size field is filled for only some rows; it gives once, few, many or a size class.

v_gene	j_gene	len	d_gene	abundance	CDR3nt	CDR3aa
TRBV20-1	TRBJ2-5	14	TRBD2	few	TGCAGTGCTGCGCCCCTAGCGGGAGGAGAGACCCAGTACTTC	CSAAPLAGGETQYF
TRBV20-1	TRBJ2-1	15	.	.	TGCAGTGCTAGAGGGGCCCTGAGCTCCTACAATGAGCAGTTCTTC	CSARGALSSYNEQFF
TRBV4-2	TRBJ2-1	16	TRBD2	few	TGTGCCAGCAGCCACCCGGAGCGGGGGGGTCACAATGAGCAGTTCTTC	CASSHPERGGHNEQFF
TRBV6-2/TRBV6-3	TRBJ2-7	15	TRBD1	once	TGTGCCAGCAGTAAATCGACAGGGGTCTCCTACGAGCAGTACTTC	CASSKSTGVSYEQYF
TRBV29-1	TRBJ1-4	13	.	.	TGCAGCGTTTCGATAGGAAGCAAAATGGGACTGTTTTTT	CSVSIGSKMGLFF
TRBV15	TRBJ2-7	16	.	.	TGTGCCACCAGCAGAGATCGGTTGGTAGGGGCCTACGAGCAGTACTTC	CATSRDRLVGAYEQYF
TRBV6-1	TRBJ2-6	15	.	.	TGTGCCAGCAGCCGACAGCTCTCTGGGGCCAACGTCCTGACTTTC	CASSRQLSGANVLTF
TRBV12-3/TRBV12-4	TRBJ2-7	14	TRBD1	.	TGTGCCAGCAGCCCCGCCGGGACAGGTTACGAGCAGTACTTC	CASSPAGTGYEQYF
TRBV20-1	TRBJ2-1	15	TRBD2	once	TGCAGTGCTAGAGTCCCACTAGCGGGAGTTAATGAGCAGTTCTTC	CSARVPLAGVNEQFF
TRBV6-5	TRBJ1-3	14	.	many	TGTGCCAGCAGTTTTGGAGCTGGCGGAAACACCATATATTTT	CASSFGAGGNTIYF
TRBV6-1	TRBJ1-3	14	.	many	TGTGCCAGCAGTAGACAGCCCTCTGGAAACACCATATATTTT	CASSRQPSGNTIYF
TRBV12-3/TRBV12-4	TRBJ1-2	15	.	.	TGTGCCAGCAGTTCGTCCGGGACGGTTAACTATGGCTACACCTTC	CASSSSGTVNYGYTF
TRBV5-1	TRBJ2-1	15	.	.	TGCGCCAGCAGCTTGGCCCAGCGGACCTACAATGAGCAGTTCTTC	CASSLAQRTYNEQFF
TRBV20-1	TRBJ1-1	11	.	.	TGCAGTGTTGACAGCGGCACTGAAGCTTTCTTT	CSVDSGTEAFF
TRBV4-1	TRBJ1-1	20	TRBD1	few	TGCGCCAGCAGCCAAGATCAAGGGACAGGGTGGGACGTTATGAACACTGAAGCTTTCTTT	CASSQDQGTGWDVMNTEAFF
TRBV4-1	TRBJ1-4	14	TRBD1	few	TGCGCCAGCAGCTGGGGGGACAGGGGTGAAAAACTGTTTTTT	CASSWGDRGEKLFF
TRBV30	TRBJ2-7	14	.	.	TGTGCCTGGAGTGGGACTATTGGCCTGTACGAGCAGTACTTC	CAWSGTIGLYEQYF
TRBV7-2	TRBJ2-7	14	TRBD2	few	TGTGCCAGCAGCCCTAAGCGGGGGGGCCGCGAGCAGTACTTC	CASSPKRGGREQYF
TRBV29-1	TRBJ2-1	17	TRBD2	.	TGCAGCGTTGAATCGGGACTAGCGCACAGCTCCTACAATGAGCAGTTCTTC	CSVESGLAHSSYNEQFF
TRBV5-6	TRBJ2-7	16	.	many	TGTGCCAGCAGCCCCGTCAGGCGGACTACCTCCTACGAGCAGTACTTC	CASSPVRRTTSYEQYF
TRBV6-5	TRBJ1-3	15	.	many	TGTGCCAGCAGTTACTCGGGTAGAACCGGAAACACCATATATTTT	CASSYSGRTGNTIYF
TRBV3-1	TRBJ1-4	11	.	.	TGTGCCAGCAGCCAAGATCAGAAACTGTTTTTT	CASSQDQKLFF
TRBV15	TRBJ1-2	11	.	.	TGTGCCACCGGAAAAAACTATGGCTACACCTTC	CATGKNYGYTF
TRBV4-2	TRBJ2-1	17	.	.	TGTGCCAGCAGCCTCTCCCCCACTAGCAACTCCTACAATGAGCAGTTCTTC	CASSLSPTSNSYNEQFF
TRBV7-9	TRBJ2-2	17	.	.	TGTGCCAGCAGCTACGTGGGGTGGGGGCCATTCACCGGGGAGCTGTTTTTT	CASSYVGWGPFTGELFF
TRBV28	TRBJ2-1	14	.	.	TGTGCCAGCAGACTCCGTGGCCCCTACAATGAGCAGTTCTTC	CASRLRGPYNEQFF
TRBV6-2/TRBV6-3	TRBJ1-5	15	.	.	TGTGCCAGCAGTTACTTCGACTTTAGCAATCAGCCCCAGCATTTT	CASSYFDFSNQPQHF
TRBV3-1	TRBJ2-5	16	TRBD2	.	TGTGCCAGCATTTCCATCGGCGGGGGGCCCCAAGAGACCCAGTACTTC	CASISIGGGPQETQYF
TRBV28	TRBJ2-3	18	.	few	TGTGCCAGCAGTTTAGGAGGGTTTTGGCCCAGCACCGGAGATACGCAGTATTTT	CASSLGGFWPSTGDTQYF
TRBV29-1	TRBJ2-3	15	.	.	TGCAGCGCCGCCGGGTCCAGTCTAGACACAGATACGCAGTATTTT	CSAAGSSLDTDTQYF
TRBV3-1	TRBJ1-4	17	.	.	TGTGCCAGCAGCCCTTCCCGAACCAGGACAACTAATGAAAAACTGTTTTTT	CASSPSRTRTTNEKLFF
TRBV6-2/TRBV6-3	TRBJ1-1	17	TRBD1	once	TGTGCCAGCAGTTACCGGACAGGTGCAGGGACGGACACTGAAGCTTTCTTT	CASSYRTGAGTDTEAFF
TRBV6-5	TRBJ1-5	15	.	.	TGTGCCAGCAGTTACATCGGACGGATCAATCAGCCCCAGCATTTT	CASSYIGRINQPQHF
TRBV4-3	TRBJ2-5	17	TRBD1	.	TGCGCCAGCAGCCAAGGGACCCTGGGACAGGGAAGAGAGACCCAGTACTTC	CASSQGTLGQGRETQYF
TRBV18	TRBJ1-1	15	TRBD1	few	TGTGCCAGCTCACCCGGGACAGGGAGGGGCACTGAAGCTTTCTTT	CASSPGTGRGTEAFF
TRBV10-3	TRBJ2-5	12	.	.	TGTGCCATCAGTGAGGGGCAAGAGACCCAGTACTTC	CAISEGQETQYF
TRBV12-3/TRBV12-4	TRBJ2-4	19	TRBD2	.	TGTGCCAGCAGCTCGCCCTGGACTAGCGGGAGTTTGGGCAAAAACATTCAGTACTTC	CASSSPWTSGSLGKNIQYF
TRBV10-3	TRBJ1-4	15	.	few	TGTGCCATCAGGGCGCACGGGACGGATAATGAAAAACTGTTTTTT	CAIRAHGTDNEKLFF
TRBV2	TRBJ1-1	12	.	many	TGTGCCAGCAGTGTTGCGTCCACTGAAGCTTTCTTT	CASSVASTEAFF
TRBV20-1	TRBJ1-5	14	.	.	TGCAGTGCTAGACTCTTGCATAGCAATCAGCCCCAGCATTTT	CSARLLHSNQPQHF
TRBV2	TRBJ2-7	14	.	.	TGTGCCAGCAGTGATAATAGCAGACACTACGAGCAGTACTTC	CASSDNSRHYEQYF
TRBV29-1	TRBJ2-4	13	.	few	TGCAGCGTTGAAGATGGGGATGGCGGCATTCAGTACTTC	CSVEDGDGGIQYF
TRBV9	TRBJ2-1	17	TRBD1	few	TGTGCCAGCAGCGTGAGTCCGGGACAGGGGGTGTCGGGTGAGCAGTTCTTC	CASSVSPGQGVSGEQFF
TRBV4-3	TRBJ2-7	16	.	few	TGCGCCAGCAGCCAAGACCCAGACAGATACTCCTACGAGCAGTACTTC	CASSQDPDRYSYEQYF
TRBV6-2/TRBV6-3	TRBJ2-1	16	TRBD2	.	TGTGCCAGCAGAAATAGCGGGGGGGCACGGTACAATGAGCAGTTCTTC	CASRNSGGARYNEQFF
TRBV28	TRBJ1-1	16	TRBD1	.	TGTGCCAGCAGTTTGGCGGGGACAGGCCCGAACACTGAAGCTTTCTTT	CASSLAGTGPNTEAFF